These T cell receptor beta chains were read from a single sample in a study of OX40 agonist ivuxolimab in advanced cancers. Sequencing used immunoSEQ multiplex PCR; TCRdb keeps in-frame clones, though not all of them. The sample lists tens of thousands of clones, 80% to 85% occurring once. The sequenced sample was CD4+ or CD8+ T cells sorted from blood, obtained in a trial of the OX40 agonist ivuxolimab. The receptors were gathered from an adult with an advanced solid tumor such as melanoma, head and neck, liver or kidney cancer. Each CDR3 is given with its conserved first and last residue. The D gene is left open where the match is weak. Some rows mark clone size as missing; the rest say once, few, many or name a class of expanded clone.

J	D	V	size	DNA	CDR3
TRBJ1-2	TRBD1	TRBV28	few	TGTGCCAGCAGTTCCCCCGGGACAGGGTTTTCGGACTATGGCTACACCTTC	CASSSPGTGFSDYGYTF
TRBJ2-1	TRBD2	TRBV11-2	NA	TGTGCCAGCAGCGCACGGCGGTCTAGCGGGGGGGGTGTTGAGCAGTTCTTC	CASSARRSSGGGVEQFF
TRBJ2-5	NA	TRBV11-3	NA	TGTGCCAGCAGCACAGGGACTCGGGGGGAGACCCAGTACTTC	CASSTGTRGETQYF
TRBJ2-5	TRBD1	TRBV7-3	NA	TGTGCCAGCGGGACAGGAGAGACCCAGTACTTC	CASGTGETQYF
TRBJ2-5	TRBD2	TRBV5-1	NA	TGCGCCAGCAGCTTACCGACCACTAGCGGGGCCAGGGAGACCCAGTACTTC	CASSLPTTSGARETQYF
TRBJ2-1	TRBD1	TRBV7-9	NA	TGTGCCAGCAGCTTAGGACAGGGGGGGCAGTTCTTC	CASSLGQGGQFF
TRBJ1-4	TRBD1	TRBV4-1	NA	TGCGCCAGCAGCCAAGACCCGGGACAGACTAATGAAAAACTGTTTTTT	CASSQDPGQTNEKLFF
TRBJ2-7	NA	TRBV6-6	NA	TGTGCCAGCCGGGACACCACCTACGAGCAGTACTTC	CASRDTTYEQYF
TRBJ1-1	NA	TRBV4-3	once	TGCGCCAGCAGCCAAGAGATCCGGGGGACCACTGAAGCTTTCTTT	CASSQEIRGTTEAFF
TRBJ2-3	NA	TRBV20-1	once	TGCAGTGCCGCGGGAGATACGCAGTATTTT	CSAAGDTQYF
TRBJ2-5	NA	TRBV2	NA	TGTGCCAGCAGTGGGGTCCAAGAGACCCAGTACTTC	CASSGVQETQYF
TRBJ2-5	NA	TRBV2	NA	TGTGCCAGCAGTGAAGCCCCGGGTCCCGTAGAGACCCAGTACTTC	CASSEAPGPVETQYF
TRBJ2-2	TRBD1	TRBV5-1	NA	TGCGCCAGCAGCCCTCGGACAGGGGTTGGCGGGGAGCTGTTTTTT	CASSPRTGVGGELFF
TRBJ1-4	NA	TRBV4-1	once	TGCGCCAGCAGCCAAGTGGGGGCAGGGAGAACCCAAAATGAAAAACTGTTTTTT	CASSQVGAGRTQNEKLFF
TRBJ1-6	NA	TRBV10-3	once	TGTGCCAGCCGGACGACGAATTCACCCCTCCACTTT	CASRTTNSPLHF
TRBJ2-1	NA	TRBV15	few	TGTGCCACCAGCAGAGATCACGGAGGGGCCTACAATGAGCAGTTCTTC	CATSRDHGGAYNEQFF
TRBJ1-4	NA	TRBV4-1	NA	TGCGCCAGCAGCCCCGACCCGGGATTTAATGAAAAACTGTTTTTT	CASSPDPGFNEKLFF
TRBJ1-2	NA	TRBV7-2	NA	TGTGCCAGCAGCTTAGAGGGCAGGGTATGGGGCTACACCTTC	CASSLEGRVWGYTF
TRBJ2-5	TRBD1	TRBV19	NA	TGTGCCAGTAGTATTGGTACTACAGGGGGCCGAATCCAAGAGACCCAGTACTTC	CASSIGTTGGRIQETQYF
TRBJ2-2	NA	TRBV6-5	NA	TGTGCCAGCAGTTACTCGGGGGGCGCCGGGGAGCTGTTTTTT	CASSYSGGAGELFF
TRBJ1-2	NA	TRBV10-3	few	TGTGCCATCAAGGCCAGCACTAACTATGGCTACACCTTC	CAIKASTNYGYTF
TRBJ2-3	TRBD2	TRBV7-2	NA	TGTGCCAGCCGACCACCGGGGGGGGGCCTGACAGATACGCAGTATTTT	CASRPPGGGLTDTQYF
TRBJ1-5	NA	TRBV18	NA	TGTGCCAGCTCCCCCGCCGGGGGCAGTGGCAATCAGCCCCAGCATTTT	CASSPAGGSGNQPQHF
TRBJ2-5	NA	TRBV5-5	once	TGTGCCAGCAGCTTAGGTGGAGAAGAGACCCAGTACTTC	CASSLGGEETQYF
TRBJ2-1	NA	TRBV7-9	NA	TGTGCCAGCAGCACTACCGGGACCTCCAGGGATGAGCAGTTCTTC	CASSTTGTSRDEQFF
TRBJ1-2	NA	TRBV6-1	NA	TGTGCCAGCAGTGAGAGACGGGGAGAGGATGGCTACACCTTC	CASSERRGEDGYTF
TRBJ2-3	NA	TRBV6-5	NA	TGTGCCAGCAGTAAAGACCCTGCTGATACGCAGTATTTT	CASSKDPADTQYF
TRBJ1-2	NA	TRBV20-1	NA	TGCAGTGCTAGAATGGGTGGCTACACCTTC	CSARMGGYTF
TRBJ1-2	NA	TRBV7-9	NA	TGTGCCAGCAGCAAAACACAGGGCTCTGGCTACACCTTC	CASSKTQGSGYTF
TRBJ2-3	TRBD1	TRBV7-3	few	TGTGCCAGCAGCCAGACAGGGGGCAGAGATACGCAGTATTTT	CASSQTGGRDTQYF
TRBJ2-2	TRBD2	TRBV25-1	NA	TGTGCCAGCAGTGAATATATCGGGGGGACCCCGAACACCGGGGAGCTGTTTTTT	CASSEYIGGTPNTGELFF
TRBJ2-5	NA	TRBV19	NA	TGTGCCAGTAGTATAGCGGGGGTAGCGGAGACCCAGTACTTC	CASSIAGVAETQYF
TRBJ2-2	TRBD2	TRBV4-1	once	TGCGCCAGCAGCTCCCGGGGGGGGAACACCGGGGAGCTGTTTTTT	CASSSRGGNTGELFF
TRBJ2-7	TRBD2	TRBV7-8	NA	TGTGCCAGCAGCCGCACCGGGACTAGCGGGGCCGAGTACGAGCAGTACTTC	CASSRTGTSGAEYEQYF
TRBJ2-2	TRBD1	TRBV5-4	NA	TGTGCCAGCAGCCCCGGGACAGGGAACACCGGGGAGCTGTTTTTT	CASSPGTGNTGELFF
TRBJ1-1	TRBD1	TRBV11-2	NA	TGTGCCAGCAGCTTAGATGTGGGACAGGGGGCCAAGAACACTGAAGCTTTCTTT	CASSLDVGQGAKNTEAFF
TRBJ2-1	TRBD1	TRBV19	NA	TGTGCCAGTACCCCGGGGGGGACAGGGGTCTACAATGAGCAGTTCTTC	CASTPGGTGVYNEQFF
TRBJ1-6	NA	TRBV6-1	NA	TGTGCCAGCACGGGGGACCCTCCGGGGAATTCACCCCTCCACTTT	CASTGDPPGNSPLHF
TRBJ2-3	NA	TRBV9	NA	TGTGCCAGCAGCGCCCCAGGGGGGGGGCGCACAGATACGCAGTATTTT	CASSAPGGGRTDTQYF
TRBJ2-2	NA	TRBV7-9	once	TGTGCCAGCAGCTTCCGTGGGGGGGCTTCGGGCACCGGGGAGCTGTTTTTT	CASSFRGGASGTGELFF
TRBJ1-3	NA	TRBV5-8	NA	TGTGCCAGCAGGGACTCAGGTTCTGGAAACACCATATATTTT	CASRDSGSGNTIYF
TRBJ1-5	NA	TRBV2	NA	TGTGCCAGCAGGGTAGGTAAGAATCAGCCCCAGCATTTT	CASRVGKNQPQHF
TRBJ1-2	NA	TRBV12-5	few	TGTGCTAGTGGTTTGGTTCCAGGCATACATGGCTACACCTTC	CASGLVPGIHGYTF
TRBJ1-6	TRBD1	TRBV25-1	NA	TGTGCCAGCAGAGACAGGGATAATTCACCCCTCCACTTT	CASRDRDNSPLHF
TRBJ1-2	NA	TRBV4-3	NA	TGCGCCAGCAGCCAAGGGGGATCCTATGGCTACACCTTC	CASSQGGSYGYTF
TRBJ2-5	TRBD1	TRBV9	few	TGTGCCAGCAGCGTCCGCCCCGGACAGGGCGAGACCCAGTACTTC	CASSVRPGQGETQYF
TRBJ1-3	NA	TRBV7-2	NA	TGTGCCAGCAGCTTAGATCCGGCAGGGCGGACTGGAAACACCATATATTTT	CASSLDPAGRTGNTIYF
TRBJ2-2	NA	TRBV19	once	TGTGCCAGTAAGGGGGGTTCCGGGGAGCTGTTTTTT	CASKGGSGELFF
TRBJ2-3	TRBD2	TRBV11-2	NA	TGTGCCAGCATCCTCGCGGGGGGGCCGGGAGATACGCAGTATTTT	CASILAGGPGDTQYF
TRBJ1-1	NA	TRBV25-1	NA	TGTGCCAGCAGTCTAAAACGGAACACTGAAGCTTTCTTT	CASSLKRNTEAFF
TRBJ2-7	NA	TRBV10-3	NA	TGTGCCACTACTCCCGGGACGGGAGCCTACGAGCAGTACTTC	CATTPGTGAYEQYF
TRBJ1-1	NA	TRBV4-1	NA	TGCGCCAGCAGCCAAGCGAACAGTGCGTTTCAGGTGAACACTGAAGCTTTCTTT	CASSQANSAFQVNTEAFF
TRBJ2-3	NA	TRBV9	NA	TGTGCCAGCAGCGCACAGGGCCTTTCTCCCACAGATACGCAGTATTTT	CASSAQGLSPTDTQYF